This TCR beta chain was profiled in a study of control samples from healthy donors and cancer patients. Clones were sequenced by immunoSEQ multiplex PCR, and TCRdb holds only the in-frame ones, with some missing. Of fewer than 90,000 clones listed, 80% to 90% are singletons. V was clipped by 5 bases and J by 4 bases, with 11 bases between them. The CDR3 contains 13 residues. The sequence was obtained from a man in his fifties or sixties in good health. The chain couples TRBV12-3 or TRBV12-4 to TRBJ2-5, with D hard to call. The sample comprised blood. CDR3 region: CASSLSDPETQYF. CDR3 DNA sequence: TGTGCCAGCAGTCTGAGCGATCCAGAGACCCAGTACTTC.